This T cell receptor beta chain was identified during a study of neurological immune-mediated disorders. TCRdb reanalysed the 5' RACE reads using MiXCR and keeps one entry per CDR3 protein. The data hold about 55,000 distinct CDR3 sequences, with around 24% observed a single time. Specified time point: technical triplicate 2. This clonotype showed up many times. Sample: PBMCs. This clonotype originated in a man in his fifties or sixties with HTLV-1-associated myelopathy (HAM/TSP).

For the CDR3, the DNA is TGTGCCAGCATCCCCGGCCCTTCCTACGAGCAGTACTTC. It translates to CASIPGPSYEQYF. The chain is built from TRBV11-2 and TRBJ2-7; D gene unclear. Per germline, CDR1 SGHAT and CDR2 FQNNGV. V dropped 7 bases and J dropped 1 base, with 11 bases sitting between them. The CDR3 totals 13 residues.